The next 17 T cell receptor beta chains were all read from a single sample in a study of T cell repertoires in cytomegalovirus infection. TCRdb re-called the reads with MiXCR, one entry per CDR3 protein. This table has 500,000 to 600,000 distinct CDR3 sequences, 16% appearing once. Sequenced material: CD8+ T cells from PBMCs. Every receptor here comes from a human donor in good health (CMV status not recorded). Some clones in this sample may be carry-over from other donors' samples.

This clonotype was counted many times. The chain couples TRBV7-9 to TRBJ2-7; D is unclear. V dropped 3 bases and J dropped 4 bases, with 16 bases sitting between them. Germline CDR1 SEHNR, CDR2 FQNEAQ (reference sequence). The CDR3 runs to 15 residues. CDR3 residues: CASSFSQLSRYEQYF. The CDR3 bases are TGTGCCAGCAGCTTTTCCCAGCTTAGTCGGTACGAGCAGTACTTC.

This clonotype was recorded many times. The V and J genes are TRBV7-2 and TRBJ2-7, with D hard to call. Germline V gene sequence: CDR1 SGHTA, CDR2 FQGNSA. The CDR3 extends over 13 amino acids. Deletions cut 3 bases from V and 1 base from J, with 7 bases between. The CDR3 bases are TGTGCCAGCAGCTTCAGTCGGTCCTACGAGCAGTACTTC. Translation gives CASSFSRSYEQYF.

J is TRBJ2-1 and V is TRBV10-3; D possibly uses TRBD1 or TRBD2 (5 bases each). V lost 6 bases to trimming and J lost 8 bases, with 14 bases between them. CDR3 size: 13 residues. Germline V gene data show CDR1 as ENHRY and CDR2 as SYGVKD. The CDR3 reads CAISQGEVDEQFF. In DNA form, the CDR3 reads TGTGCCATCAGCCAGGGAGAGGTCGATGAGCAGTTCTTC.

This clonotype was detected ten times or more. This chain connects TRBV10-3 to TRBJ2-1; TRBD2 might be the D (5 bases). This CDR3 spans 15 amino acids. V was shortened by 3 bases and J by 0 bases, with 9 bases between the two germline ends. CDR1 is ENHRY, CDR2 SYGVKD, per germline. The CDR3 sequence: CAISEGTSSYNEQFF. In DNA, the CDR3 is TGTGCCATCAGTGAAGGTACTAGCTCCTACAATGAGCAGTTCTTC.

This clonotype was seen a handful of times. The chain joins TRBV19 to TRBJ2-2; D may be TRBD1 (6 bases). This CDR3 has 18 residues. The V gene's germline CDR1 is LNHDA and CDR2 SQIVND (reference sequence). V dropped 0 bases and J dropped 0 bases, with 14 bases sitting between them. CDR3 sequence: CASSIDLGYRANTGELFF. The CDR3 DNA follows: TGTGCCAGTAGTATAGATCTCGGCTACAGGGCGAACACCGGGGAGCTGTTTTTT.

This clonotype occurred a few times. V and J are TRBV27 and TRBJ1-5; D call uncertain. Per germline, CDR1 MNHEY and CDR2 SMNVEV (reference sequence). The CDR3 covers 13 residues. V was pared by 3 bases and J by 5 bases, with 8 bases between. CDR3 nucleotides: TGTGCCAGCAGTTTCACTATTTATCAGCCCCAGCATTTT. Protein sequence: CASSFTIYQPQHF.

This clonotype was detected ten times or more. The CDR3, as DNA: TGTGCCAGCAGTCCACAGGGGGCAACGAACACCGGGGAGCTGTTTTTT. As protein: CASSPQGATNTGELFF. The chain carries TRBV12-3 or TRBV12-4 and TRBJ2-2, with 9 bases matching TRBD1. The CDR3 totals 16 residues. V was clipped by 5 bases and J by 0 bases; unmatched bases: 4.

In its sample, this clonotype was seen a few times. The gene calls are TRBV15 and TRBJ1-2; D not resolved. Deletions cut 8 bases from V and 3 bases from J, with 19 bases between. CDR3 size: 15 residues. Germline V gene sequence: CDR1 LNHNV, CDR2 YYDKDF (reference sequence). The CDR3 protein is CATHHSRRLDYGYTF. The CDR3 DNA follows: TGTGCCACCCACCACTCAAGAAGACTGGACTATGGCTACACCTTC.

This clonotype appeared many times. The rearrangement uses TRBV18 and TRBJ2-1; D is tentatively TRBD1 or TRBD2 (5 bases each). The germline gives CDR1 KGHSH, CDR2 LQKENI. The CDR3 runs to 15 residues. The ends were cut back, 1 base at V and 9 bases at J, with 16 bases in the middle. The CDR3: CASSPRKGTGGEQFF. CDR3 DNA: TGTGCCAGCTCACCACGAAAGGGAACTGGGGGTGAGCAGTTCTTC.

This chain connects TRBV11-2 to TRBJ1-5, with 8 positions matching TRBD1. The CDR3 is 15 amino acids. V trimming: 5 bases; J trimming: 4 bases; junction bases outside the gene matches: 7. Germline lookup yields CDR1 SGHAT and CDR2 FQNNGV. CDR3 region: CASSTDRAPNQPQHF. CDR3 coding DNA: TGTGCCAGCAGCACGGACAGGGCTCCAAATCAGCCCCAGCATTTT.

V gene TRBV3-1 combines with J gene TRBJ2-1, with 8 bases lining up with TRBD2. The length of the CDR3 is 15 residues. The germline V gene has CDR1 LGHDT and CDR2 YNNKEL (reference sequence). V was clipped by 2 bases and J by 4 bases; unmatched bases: 4. CDR3 DNA: TGTGCCAGCAGCCAAACTAGCGGCCTATACAATGAGCAGTTCTTC. Residues: CASSQTSGLYNEQFF.

This chain uses TRBV6-5 with TRBJ2-7, with no clear D. Germline-derived CDR1 and CDR2 are MNHEY and SVGAGI. V dropped 6 bases and J dropped 4 bases, with 16 bases sitting between them. The CDR3 spans 14 residues. In DNA, the CDR3 is TGTGCCAGCAGCCCCTCAAATAACCAATACGAGCAGTACTTC. Translation gives CASSPSNNQYEQYF.

This clonotype was recorded many times. The V call is TRBV11-2, the J call TRBJ2-4, with TRBD1 identical over 7 bases. The CDR3 contains 14 residues. Trimming at V came to 4 bases and at J to 6 bases, leaving 6 bases not matched to a gene. From germline, CDR1 is SGHAT and CDR2 FQNNGV. This chain's CDR3 is CASSSPYRGNIQYF. In DNA, the CDR3 is TGTGCCAGCAGCTCCCCTTACAGGGGAAACATTCAGTACTTC.

The V gene is TRBV3-1, the J gene TRBJ2-7, with 7 bases lining up with TRBD2. This CDR3 is 14 amino acids long. The V gene end was trimmed by 4 bases and the J gene end by 3 bases; junction bases not matched to a gene: 6. Germline V gives CDR1 LGHDT, CDR2 YNNKEL (reference sequence). DNA of the CDR3: TGTGCCAGCAGCCGGTGGACTAGGGACTACGAGCAGTACTTC. Translated: CASSRWTRDYEQYF.

This clonotype was seen more than once but under ten times. The chain is built from TRBV7-9 and TRBJ1-6; D is unresolved. The CDR3 totals 12 residues. Germline CDR1 reads SEHNR; CDR2 reads FQNEAQ (reference sequence). The germline V and J ends were trimmed by 8 bases and 8 bases, with 10 bases remaining between them. The chain's CDR3 is CASLVEDSPLHF. The CDR3 bases are TGTGCCAGCTTGGTAGAAGATTCACCCCTCCACTTT.

In this sample, this clonotype turned up a few times. The rearrangement joins TRBV19 to TRBJ2-2; the match to TRBD2 covers 7 bases. The J segment lost 1 base and the V segment lost 0 bases, leaving 5 bases of the junction unmatched. Per germline, CDR1 LNHDA and CDR2 SQIVND (reference sequence). CDR3 length: 17 amino acids. The CDR3 sequence is CASSIERLAVNTGELFF. CDR3 nucleotides: TGTGCCAGTAGTATAGAGAGGCTAGCGGTGAACACCGGGGAGCTGTTTTTT.

The chain joins TRBV27 to TRBJ2-7; a weak D match, TRBD2 (6 bases). Germline CDR1 MNHEY, CDR2 SMNVEV (reference sequence). The CDR3 sequence is 16 residues long. V was trimmed by 6 bases and J by 1 base, leaving 19 bases between them. CDR3: CASSLRGGARSYEQYF. CDR3 coding DNA: TGTGCCAGCAGCCTACGAGGAGGGGCGCGGTCCTACGAGCAGTACTTC.